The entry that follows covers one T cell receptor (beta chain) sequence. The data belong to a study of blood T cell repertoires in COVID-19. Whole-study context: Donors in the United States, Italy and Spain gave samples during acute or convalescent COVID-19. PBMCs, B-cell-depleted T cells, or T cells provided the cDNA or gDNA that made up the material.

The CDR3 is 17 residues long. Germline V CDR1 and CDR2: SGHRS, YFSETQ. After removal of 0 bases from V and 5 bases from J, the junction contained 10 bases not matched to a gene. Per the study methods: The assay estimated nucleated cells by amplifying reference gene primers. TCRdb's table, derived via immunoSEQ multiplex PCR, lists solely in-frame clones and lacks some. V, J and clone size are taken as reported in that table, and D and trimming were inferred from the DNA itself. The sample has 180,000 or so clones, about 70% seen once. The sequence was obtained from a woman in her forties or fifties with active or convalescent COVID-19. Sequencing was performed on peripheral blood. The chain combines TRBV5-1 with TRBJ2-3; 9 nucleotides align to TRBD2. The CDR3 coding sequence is TGCGCCAGCAGCTTGGTCGGAGCGGGAGGAGTTCAAGATACGCAGTATTTT. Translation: CASSLVGAGGVQDTQYF.